This T cell receptor beta chain was captured in a study of T cells in Graves' hyperthyroidism and ophthalmopathy. With respect to this clonotype: Its antigen is not known.

The CDR3 regions of TCR beta were amplified from RNA transcripts. An initial round of RT-PCR targeting the TCR CDR3 relied on the HTBI primer set. TCRdb recomputed calls from the multiplex PCR reads with MiXCR, one row per CDR3 protein. The data show a few hundred thousand distinct CDR3 sequences, with 15% seen just once and approximately 32% held by the top ten. The germline gives CDR1 DFQATT, CDR2 SNEGSKA (reference sequence). V was shortened by 1 base and J by 12 bases, with 10 bases between the two germline ends. This CDR3 region has 11 residues. Points from the study as a whole: Most clonotypes expanded in the thyroid (above 0.001) were also present in blood.

The sequenced sample consisted of blood. This TCR derives from a woman in her twenties or thirties with Graves' hyperthyroidism. This rearrangement joins TRBV20-1 to TRBJ2-1; D gene ambiguous. CDR3 DNA: TGCAGTGCTAGAGTCTGGGATCGGCAGTTCTTC. Translating it yields CSARVWDRQFF.